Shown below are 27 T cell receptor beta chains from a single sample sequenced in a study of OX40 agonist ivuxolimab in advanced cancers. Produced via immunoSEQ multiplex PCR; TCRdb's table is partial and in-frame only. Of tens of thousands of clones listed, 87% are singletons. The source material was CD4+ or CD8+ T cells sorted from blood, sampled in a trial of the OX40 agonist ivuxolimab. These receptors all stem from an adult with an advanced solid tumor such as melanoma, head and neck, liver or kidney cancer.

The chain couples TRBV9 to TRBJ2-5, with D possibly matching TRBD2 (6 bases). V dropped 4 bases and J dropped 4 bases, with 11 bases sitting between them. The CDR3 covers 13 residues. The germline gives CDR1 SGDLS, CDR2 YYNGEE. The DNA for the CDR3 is TGTGCCAGCAGCCCAGCCGGGAGAGAGACCCAGTACTTC. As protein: CASSPAGRETQYF.

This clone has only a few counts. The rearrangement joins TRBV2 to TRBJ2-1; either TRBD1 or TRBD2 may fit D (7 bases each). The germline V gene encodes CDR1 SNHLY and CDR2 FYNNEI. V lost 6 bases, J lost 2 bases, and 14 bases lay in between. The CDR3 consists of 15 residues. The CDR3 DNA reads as TGTGCCAGCAGCTTGACAGGGACTACCTACAATGAGCAGTTCTTC. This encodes CASSLTGTTYNEQFF.

CDR3 in amino acids: CASSSAGHPAPEAFF. CDR3 nucleotides: TGTGCCAGCAGTTCAGCGGGACACCCAGCCCCTGAAGCTTTCTTT. The chain employs TRBV6-5 and TRBJ1-1; a weak D match, TRBD1 (6 bases). CDR1 and CDR2 (germline): MNHEY, SVGAGI. The V end lost 4 bases, the J end lost 6 bases, and 18 bases lay between the germline ends. CDR3 size: 15 residues.

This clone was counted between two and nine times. In DNA form, the CDR3 reads TGCGCCAGCAGCGACGGACAGGGGAGTCAGCCCCAGCATTTT. Residues: CASSDGQGSQPQHF. The chain is built from TRBV5-1 and TRBJ1-5; 9 nucleotides line up with TRBD1. Germline assignment: CDR1 SGHRS and CDR2 YFSETQ. The CDR3 length is 14 residues. V gave up 4 bases and J gave up 6 bases; unmatched junction bases: 5.

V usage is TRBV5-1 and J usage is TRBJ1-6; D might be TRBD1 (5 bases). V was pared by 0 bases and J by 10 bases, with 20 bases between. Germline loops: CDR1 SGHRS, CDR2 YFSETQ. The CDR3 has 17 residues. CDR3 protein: CASSLGRGHGLESPLHF. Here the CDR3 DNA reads TGCGCCAGCAGCTTGGGGCGTGGACACGGATTAGAATCACCCCTCCACTTT.

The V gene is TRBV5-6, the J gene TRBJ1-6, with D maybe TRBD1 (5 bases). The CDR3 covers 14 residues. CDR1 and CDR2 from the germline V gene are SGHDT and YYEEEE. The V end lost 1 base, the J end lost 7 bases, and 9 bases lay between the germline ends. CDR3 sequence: CASSLFRVNSPLHF. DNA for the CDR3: TGTGCCAGCAGCTTGTTCAGGGTCAATTCACCCCTCCACTTT.

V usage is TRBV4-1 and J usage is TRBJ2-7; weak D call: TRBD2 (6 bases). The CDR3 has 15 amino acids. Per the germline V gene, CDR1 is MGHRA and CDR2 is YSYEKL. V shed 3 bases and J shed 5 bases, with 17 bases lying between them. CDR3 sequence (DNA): TGCGCCAGCAGCCAGGGGCAGCGGGTTTTGGACGAGCAGTACTTC. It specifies CASSQGQRVLDEQYF.

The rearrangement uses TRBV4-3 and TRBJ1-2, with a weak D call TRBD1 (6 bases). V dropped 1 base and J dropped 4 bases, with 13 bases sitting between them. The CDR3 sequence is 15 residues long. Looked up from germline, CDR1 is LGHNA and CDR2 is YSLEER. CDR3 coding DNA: TGCGCCAGCAGCCAAGTAAGGGGGGATCTCTATGGCTACACCTTC. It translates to CASSQVRGDLYGYTF.

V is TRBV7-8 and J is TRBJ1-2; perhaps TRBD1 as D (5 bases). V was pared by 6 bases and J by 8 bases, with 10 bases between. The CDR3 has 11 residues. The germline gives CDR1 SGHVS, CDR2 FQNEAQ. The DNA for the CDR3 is TGTGCCAGCAGTTCAGGGATCGGCTACACCTTC. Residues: CASSSGIGYTF.

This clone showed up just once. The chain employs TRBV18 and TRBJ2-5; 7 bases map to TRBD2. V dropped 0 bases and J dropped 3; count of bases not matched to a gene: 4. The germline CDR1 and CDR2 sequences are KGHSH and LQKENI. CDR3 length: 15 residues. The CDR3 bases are TGTGCCAGCTCACCACCAGGGCTAGCGGAAGAGACCCAGTACTTC. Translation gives CASSPPGLAEETQYF. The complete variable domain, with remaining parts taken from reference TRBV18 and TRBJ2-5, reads NAGVMQNPRHLVRRRGQEARLRCSPMKGHSHVYWYRQLPEEGLKFMVYLQKENIIDESGMPKERFSAEFPKEGPSILRIQQVVRGDSAAYFCASSPPGLAEETQYFGPGTRLLVL.

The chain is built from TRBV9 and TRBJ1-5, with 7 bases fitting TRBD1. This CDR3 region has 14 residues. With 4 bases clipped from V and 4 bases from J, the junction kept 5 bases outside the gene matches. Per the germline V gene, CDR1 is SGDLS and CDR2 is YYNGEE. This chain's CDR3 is CASSWGTDNQPQHF. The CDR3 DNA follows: TGTGCCAGCAGCTGGGGGACAGATAATCAGCCCCAGCATTTT. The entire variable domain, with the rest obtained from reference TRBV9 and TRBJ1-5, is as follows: DSGVTQTPKHLITATGQRVTLRCSPRSGDLSVYWYQQSLDQGLQFLIQYYNGEERAKGNILERFSAQQFPDLHSELNLSSLELGDSALYFCASSWGTDNQPQHFGDGTRLSIL.

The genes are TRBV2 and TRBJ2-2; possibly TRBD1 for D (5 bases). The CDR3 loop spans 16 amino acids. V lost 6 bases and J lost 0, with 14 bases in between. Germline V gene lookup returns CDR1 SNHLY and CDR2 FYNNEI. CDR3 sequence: CASSENRLANTGELFF. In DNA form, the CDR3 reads TGTGCCAGCAGCGAGAACAGGTTGGCGAACACCGGGGAGCTGTTTTTT.

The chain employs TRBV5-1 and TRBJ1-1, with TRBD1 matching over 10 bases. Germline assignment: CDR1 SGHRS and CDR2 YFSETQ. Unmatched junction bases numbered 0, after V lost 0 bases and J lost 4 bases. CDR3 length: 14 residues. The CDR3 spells CASSLGDRGTEAFF. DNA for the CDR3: TGCGCCAGCAGCTTGGGGGACAGGGGCACTGAAGCTTTCTTT.

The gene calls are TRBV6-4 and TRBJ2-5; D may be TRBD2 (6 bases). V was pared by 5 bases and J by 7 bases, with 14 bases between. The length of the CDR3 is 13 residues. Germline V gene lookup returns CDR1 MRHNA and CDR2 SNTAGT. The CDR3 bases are TGTGCCAGCAGTCTAGGCCAGGGAGGGACCCAGTACTTC. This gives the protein CASSLGQGGTQYF.

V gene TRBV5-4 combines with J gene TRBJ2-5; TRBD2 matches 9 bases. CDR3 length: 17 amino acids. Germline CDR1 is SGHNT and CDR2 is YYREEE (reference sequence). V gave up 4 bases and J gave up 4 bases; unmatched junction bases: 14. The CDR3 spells CASSPPPLAGRVETQYF. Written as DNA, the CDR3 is TGTGCCAGCAGCCCGCCCCCCCTAGCGGGGAGGGTAGAGACCCAGTACTTC.

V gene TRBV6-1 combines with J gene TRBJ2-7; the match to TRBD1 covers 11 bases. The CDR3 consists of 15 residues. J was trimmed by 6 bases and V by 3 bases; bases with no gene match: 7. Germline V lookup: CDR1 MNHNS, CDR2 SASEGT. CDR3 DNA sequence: TGTGCCAGCAGTGACCAACCGGGACAGGGGGTCGAGCAGTACTTC. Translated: CASSDQPGQGVEQYF.

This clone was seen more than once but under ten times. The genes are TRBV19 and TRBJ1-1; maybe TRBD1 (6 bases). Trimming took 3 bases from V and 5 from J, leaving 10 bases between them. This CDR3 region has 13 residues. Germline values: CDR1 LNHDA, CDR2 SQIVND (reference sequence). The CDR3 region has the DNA TGTGCCAGTAGTATCGGTACAGGGACTGAAGCTTTCTTT. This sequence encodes CASSIGTGTEAFF.

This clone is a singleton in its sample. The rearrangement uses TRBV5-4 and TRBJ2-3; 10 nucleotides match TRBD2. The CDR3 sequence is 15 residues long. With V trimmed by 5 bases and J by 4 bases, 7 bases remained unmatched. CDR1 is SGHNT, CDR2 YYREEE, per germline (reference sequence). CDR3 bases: TGTGCCAGCAGTCCACCAGGACTAGCGGCAGATACGCAGTATTTT. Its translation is CASSPPGLAADTQYF.

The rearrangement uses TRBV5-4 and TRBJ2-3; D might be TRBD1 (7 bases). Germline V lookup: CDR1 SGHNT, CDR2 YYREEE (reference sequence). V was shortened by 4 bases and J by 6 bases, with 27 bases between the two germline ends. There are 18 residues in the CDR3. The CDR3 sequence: CASSPRGGGWDSSDTQYF. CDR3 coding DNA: TGTGCCAGCAGCCCACGCGGAGGGGGCTGGGACTCCTCTGATACGCAGTATTTT.

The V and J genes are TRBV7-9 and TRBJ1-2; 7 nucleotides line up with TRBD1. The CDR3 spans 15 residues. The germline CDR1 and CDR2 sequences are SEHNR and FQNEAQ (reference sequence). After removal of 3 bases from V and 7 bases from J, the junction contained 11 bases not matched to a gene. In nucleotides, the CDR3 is TGTGCCAGCAGCTTGCCGGGACAGCCTAAGGGTGGCTACACCTTC. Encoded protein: CASSLPGQPKGGYTF.

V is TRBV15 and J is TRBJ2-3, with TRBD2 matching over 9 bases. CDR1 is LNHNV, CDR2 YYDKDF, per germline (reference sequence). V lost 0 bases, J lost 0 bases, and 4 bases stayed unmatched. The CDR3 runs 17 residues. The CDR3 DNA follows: TGTGCCACCAGCAGAGATCAAAGCGGGGGGAGCACAGATACGCAGTATTTT. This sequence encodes CATSRDQSGGSTDTQYF.

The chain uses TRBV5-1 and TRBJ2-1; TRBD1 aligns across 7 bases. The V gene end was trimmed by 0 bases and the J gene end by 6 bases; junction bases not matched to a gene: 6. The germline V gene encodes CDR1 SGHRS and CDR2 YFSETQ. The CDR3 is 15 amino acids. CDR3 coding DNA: TGCGCCAGCAGCTTGGGTGGACAGGCCTTCAATGAGCAGTTCTTC. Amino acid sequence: CASSLGGQAFNEQFF. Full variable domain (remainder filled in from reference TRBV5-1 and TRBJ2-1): KAGVTQTPRYLIKTRGQQVTLSCSPISGHRSVSWYQQTPGQGLQFLFEYFSETQRNKGNFPGRFSGRQFSNSRSEMNVSTLELGDSALYLCASSLGGQAFNEQFFGPGTRLTVL.

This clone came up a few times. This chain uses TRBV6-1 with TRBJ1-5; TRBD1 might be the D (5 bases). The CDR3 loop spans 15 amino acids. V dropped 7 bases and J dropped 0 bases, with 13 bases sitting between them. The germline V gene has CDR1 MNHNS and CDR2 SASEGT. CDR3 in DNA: TGTGCCAGCACCCTGACAGCAAATAGCAATCAGCCCCAGCATTTT. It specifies CASTLTANSNQPQHF.

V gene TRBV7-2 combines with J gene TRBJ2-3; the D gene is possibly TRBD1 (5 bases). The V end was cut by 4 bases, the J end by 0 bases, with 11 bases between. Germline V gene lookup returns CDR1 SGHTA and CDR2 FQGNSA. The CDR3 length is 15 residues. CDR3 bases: TGTGCCAGCAGCTGGAAGGGGTTAAGCACAGATACGCAGTATTTT. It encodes CASSWKGLSTDTQYF.

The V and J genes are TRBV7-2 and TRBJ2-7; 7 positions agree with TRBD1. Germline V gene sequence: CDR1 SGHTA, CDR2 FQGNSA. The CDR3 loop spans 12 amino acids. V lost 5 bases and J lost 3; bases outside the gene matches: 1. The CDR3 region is CASSAGGYEQYF. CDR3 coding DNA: TGTGCCAGCAGCGCAGGGGGCTACGAGCAGTACTTC. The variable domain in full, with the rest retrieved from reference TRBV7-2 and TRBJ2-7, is GAGVSQSPSNKVTEKGKDVELRCDPISGHTALYWYRQSLGQGLEFLIYFQGNSAPDKSGLPSDRFSAERTGGSVSTLTIQRTQQEDSAVYLCASSAGGYEQYFGPGTRLTVT.

The CDR3 coding sequence is TGTGCCAGCAGATCTACAGATTTAGGGACCCAGTACTTC. Encoded protein: CASRSTDLGTQYF. This sequence joins TRBV6-5 and TRBJ2-5; D gene unclear. The germline CDR1 and CDR2 sequences are MNHEY and SVGAGI. The CDR3 has 13 amino acids. The germline V and J ends were trimmed by 6 bases and 7 bases, with 15 bases remaining between them.

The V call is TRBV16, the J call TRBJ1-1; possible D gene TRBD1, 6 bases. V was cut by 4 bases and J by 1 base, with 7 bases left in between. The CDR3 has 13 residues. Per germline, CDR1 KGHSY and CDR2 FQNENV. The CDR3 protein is CASSLDRNTEAFF. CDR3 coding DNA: TGTGCCAGCAGCCTGGACAGGAACACTGAAGCTTTCTTT.